A single sample is the source of the 24 T cell receptor beta chains below, sequenced in a study of T cells in narcolepsy. Measured with immunoSEQ multiplex PCR; TCRdb has only the in-frame clones, and not every one. The sample shows 30,000 to 35,000 clones, around 80% of them seen only once. The sequencing input was memory (CD45RA-) CD4+ T cells from blood. Every receptor here comes from a human donor in good health.

The V call is TRBV5-4, the J call TRBJ2-7; D gene ambiguous. CDR3 length: 14 residues. Germline values: CDR1 SGHNT, CDR2 YYREEE (reference sequence). Trimming left V 4 bases short and J 3 bases short, with 14 bases between. The DNA of the CDR3 is TGTGCCAGCAGCCGGGTCCCAAGAGGCTACGAGCAGTACTTC. This codes for CASSRVPRGYEQYF.

A remark on this clone: An end of the junction does not agree with germline; a read error may underlie this. The rearrangement uses TRBV4-1 and TRBJ2-1; 8 bases match TRBD2. The germline V gene encodes CDR1 MGHRA and CDR2 YSYEKL. This CDR3 has 19 residues. The DNA of the CDR3 is TGCGCCAGCAGCCAAGATATCCAGCGGGAGTTTAGCTCCTACAATGTGCAGTTCTTC. Translating it yields CASSQDIQREFSSYNVQFF.

The rearrangement uses TRBV5-1 and TRBJ2-7; 10 bases are a match to TRBD2. V shed 2 bases and J 0 bases; nucleotides not matched to a gene: 2. Per the germline V gene, CDR1 is SGHRS and CDR2 is YFSETQ. This CDR3 contains 15 residues. DNA for the CDR3: TGCGCCAGCAGCTTTAGCGGGAGGACCTCCTACGAGCAGTACTTC. Translating gives CASSFSGRTSYEQYF.

This chain connects TRBV7-2 to TRBJ2-3; perhaps D is TRBD1 or TRBD2 (6 bases each). V dropped 5 bases and J dropped 3 bases, with 18 bases sitting between them. Per germline, CDR1 SGHTA and CDR2 FQGNSA. This CDR3 is built from 16 residues. The CDR3 DNA reads TGTGCCAGCAGCCCGAGACTAGGGGGTTATACAGATACGCAGTATTTT. Its translation: CASSPRLGGYTDTQYF. Full variable domain (remainder filled in from reference TRBV7-2 and TRBJ2-3): GAGVSQSPSNKVTEKGKDVELRCDPISGHTALYWYRQSLGQGLEFLIYFQGNSAPDKSGLPSDRFSAERTGGSVSTLTIQRTQQEDSAVYLCASSPRLGGYTDTQYFGPGTRLTVL.

J is TRBJ2-7 and V is TRBV5-6, with 7 positions matching TRBD1. The CDR3 is 17 residues long. Germline CDR1 and CDR2: SGHDT and YYEEEE. V was clipped by 1 base and J by 2 bases; unmatched bases: 12. The CDR3 sequence: CASSLKFETGHTYEQYF. CDR3 DNA: TGTGCCAGCAGCTTGAAATTCGAGACAGGGCATACCTACGAGCAGTACTTC. Filled out from reference TRBV5-6 and TRBJ2-7, the complete variable domain reads DAGVTQSPTHLIKTRGQQVTLRCSPKSGHDTVSWYQQALGQGPQFIFQYYEEEERQRGNFPDRFSGHQFPNYSSELNVNALLLGDSALYLCASSLKFETGHTYEQYFGPGTRLTVT.

The chain has TRBV2 and TRBJ1-1; D might be TRBD1 (6 bases). The CDR3 contains 13 residues. The V and J ends lost 5 bases and 4 bases respectively, with 11 bases between them. Germline CDR1 and CDR2: SNHLY and FYNNEI. CDR3 nucleotides: TGTGCCAGCAGTTTCCAGGGGCGCACTGAAGCTTTCTTT. It codes for CASSFQGRTEAFF.

This rearrangement joins TRBV6-6 to TRBJ1-6; TRBD1 aligns across 7 bases. The V gene's germline CDR1 is MNHNY and CDR2 SVGAGI (reference sequence). V lost 3 bases and J lost 7; bases outside the gene matches: 3. The CDR3 sequence is 14 residues long. CDR3 DNA: TGTGCCAGCAGTTATCAGGGACAGAATTCACCCCTCCACTTT. Translation: CASSYQGQNSPLHF.

This chain links TRBV19 with TRBJ2-6; the D gene is possibly TRBD2 (5 bases). This CDR3 region has 18 residues. Germline lookup yields CDR1 LNHDA and CDR2 SQIVND (reference sequence). V lost 4 bases and J 15 bases, leaving 31 bases between the germline ends. The CDR3 here is CASSRGVTNHKSGQRLTF. CDR3 bases: TGTGCCAGTAGTAGGGGAGTGACAAATCACAAGTCGGGCCAACGCCTGACTTTC.

This clone was observed a few times. J is TRBJ1-1 and V is TRBV18; no clear D. Germline-derived CDR1 and CDR2 are KGHSH and LQKENI. Trimming stripped 0 bases from V and 0 bases from J, with 14 bases between. The CDR3 totals 17 residues. The CDR3 reads CASSPPSRTPLNTEAFF. The DNA for the CDR3 is TGTGCCAGCTCACCACCCTCCAGGACCCCATTGAACACTGAAGCTTTCTTT.

This clone showed up just once. This chain uses TRBV5-4 with TRBJ1-2; D possibly corresponds to TRBD1 (6 bases). Trimming left V 0 bases short and J 8 bases short, with 11 bases between. Germline V CDR1 and CDR2: SGHNT, YYREEE (reference sequence). The CDR3 runs to 13 residues. This chain's CDR3 is CASSLVQGGGYTF. The CDR3, as DNA: TGTGCCAGCAGCTTGGTACAGGGAGGCGGCTACACCTTC.

V and J are TRBV11-2 and TRBJ2-5; D uncertain. Germline values: CDR1 SGHAT, CDR2 FQNNGV. V shed 1 base and J shed 0 bases, with 9 bases lying between them. This CDR3 has 15 residues. This chain's CDR3 is CASSLVGSYQETQYF. As DNA, the CDR3 is TGTGCCAGCAGCTTAGTTGGTTCTTACCAAGAGACCCAGTACTTC.

A single count supports this clone. This chain uses TRBV4-2 with TRBJ1-2; 8 bases are a match to TRBD1. This CDR3 has 15 residues. The J segment lost 2 bases and the V segment lost 5 bases, leaving 7 bases of the junction unmatched. The V gene's germline CDR1 is LGHNA and CDR2 YNFKEQ. CDR3 protein: CASSSPTGVNYGYTF. DNA of the CDR3: TGTGCCAGCAGCTCCCCGACAGGGGTAAACTATGGCTACACCTTC.

The chain recombines TRBV28 with TRBJ2-7, with D tentatively TRBD1 or TRBD2 (5 bases each). The CDR3 consists of 15 residues. Germline V gene sequence: CDR1 MDHEN, CDR2 SYDVKM. Trimming cost V 3 bases and J 3 bases, with 15 bases left between them. The CDR3 sequence: CASSFSGTGGYEQYF. The DNA of the CDR3 is TGTGCCAGCAGTTTCTCCGGGACGGGCGGCTACGAGCAGTACTTC.

The rearrangement joins TRBV9 to TRBJ2-3; the match to TRBD2 covers 9 bases. J was trimmed by 5 bases and V by 0 bases; bases with no gene match: 4. The CDR3 contains 15 residues. In germline, CDR1 is SGDLS, CDR2 YYNGEE. The CDR3 nucleotides read TGTGCCAGCAGCGTAGCACTAGCGGGTGGAGATACGCAGTATTTT. It translates to CASSVALAGGDTQYF.

The chain uses TRBV5-1 and TRBJ2-7; D is possibly TRBD1 (6 bases). Looked up from germline, CDR1 is SGHRS and CDR2 is YFSETQ. The CDR3 length is 15 residues. V was clipped by 4 bases and J by 3 bases, with 17 bases between them. CDR3 coding DNA: TGCGCCAGCAGCCGAACCTCCGGGACACACTACGAGCAGTACTTC. It specifies CASSRTSGTHYEQYF.

The V gene is TRBV5-6, the J gene TRBJ1-2; a weak D match, TRBD1 (6 bases). V shed 4 bases and J shed 1 base, with 11 bases lying between them. The CDR3 runs to 14 residues. Germline values: CDR1 SGHDT, CDR2 YYEEEE. The CDR3 nucleotides read TGTGCCAGCAGCCCCACACAGGGTAACTATGGCTACACCTTC. Its protein product is CASSPTQGNYGYTF.

The genes are TRBV9 and TRBJ2-7, with a tentative D call TRBD1 (6 bases). The CDR3 is 17 amino acids. Trimming removed 0 bases at V and 2 bases at J, with 18 bases between. CDR1 and CDR2 from the germline V gene are SGDLS and YYNGEE. The CDR3 nucleotides read TGTGCCAGCAGCGTAGCCCCCGCAGGGGACGAACCCTACGAGCAGTACTTC. This sequence encodes CASSVAPAGDEPYEQYF.

This clone was detected a few times. The gene calls are TRBV6-5 and TRBJ1-3; D call uncertain. The germline V gene has CDR1 MNHEY and CDR2 SVGAGI. The CDR3 spans 14 residues. V was shortened by 2 bases and J by 0 bases, with 5 bases between the two germline ends. For the CDR3, the DNA is TGTGCCAGCAGTTACGCGAGCTCTGGAAACACCATATATTTT. This sequence encodes CASSYASSGNTIYF.

This chain joins TRBV14 and TRBJ1-5; D not resolved. Deletions cut 1 base from V and 5 bases from J, with 9 bases between. Looked up from germline, CDR1 is SGHDN and CDR2 is FVKESK. CDR3 length: 14 residues. The CDR3 loop reads CASSQGGVDQPQHF. The CDR3 nucleotides read TGTGCCAGCAGCCAAGGTGGGGTGGATCAGCCCCAGCATTTT.

The chain has TRBV11-3 and TRBJ2-1; 9 bases are shared with TRBD1. Germline V gene sequence: CDR1 SGHNT, CDR2 YENEEA. The CDR3 covers 15 residues. Trimming took 3 bases from V and 9 from J; bases not matched to a gene: 9. CDR3 sequence (DNA): TGTGCCAGCAGCTTGGGACAGGGTGAACACAGTGAGCAGTTCTTC. Protein product: CASSLGQGEHSEQFF.

V gene TRBV6-1 combines with J gene TRBJ2-7; 9 bases fit TRBD1. Germline CDR1 and CDR2: MNHNS and SASEGT. V was pared by 4 bases and J by 0 bases, with 1 base of the junction left unmatched. The CDR3 length is 14 residues. In DNA, the CDR3 is TGTGCCAGCAGTGTACAGGGGGCCTCCTACGAGCAGTACTTC. It translates to CASSVQGASYEQYF.

The J gene is TRBJ1-5, the V gene TRBV6-1, with D unresolved. CDR1 MNHNS and CDR2 SASEGT come from the germline V gene. With 8 bases removed from V and 7 bases from J, the gap between germline ends came to 9 bases. The CDR3 sequence is 11 residues long. The CDR3 DNA follows: TGTGCCAGCGGAACGGGGCAGCCCCAGCATTTT. Its protein is CASGTGQPQHF.

The chain has TRBV27 and TRBJ2-2; TRBD2 matches 10 bases. The germline gives CDR1 MNHEY, CDR2 SMNVEV (reference sequence). The CDR3 covers 17 residues. V trimming: 4 bases; J trimming: 6 bases; junction bases outside the gene matches: 11. The CDR3 coding sequence is TGTGCCAGCAGTTCCCTCGAAAGCGGGAGGGCCGCCGGGGAGCTGTTTTTT. This gives the protein CASSSLESGRAAGELFF.

The rearrangement joins TRBV9 to TRBJ2-1, with 7 bases that match TRBD1. The CDR3 runs to 16 residues. V lost 4 bases to trimming and J lost 0 bases; unmatched junction nucleotides: 7. Germline V lookup: CDR1 SGDLS, CDR2 YYNGEE. The CDR3 region has the DNA TGTGCCAGCAGCCCAAGGCCAGGGGGCTCCTACAATGAGCAGTTCTTC. Its translation: CASSPRPGGSYNEQFF.